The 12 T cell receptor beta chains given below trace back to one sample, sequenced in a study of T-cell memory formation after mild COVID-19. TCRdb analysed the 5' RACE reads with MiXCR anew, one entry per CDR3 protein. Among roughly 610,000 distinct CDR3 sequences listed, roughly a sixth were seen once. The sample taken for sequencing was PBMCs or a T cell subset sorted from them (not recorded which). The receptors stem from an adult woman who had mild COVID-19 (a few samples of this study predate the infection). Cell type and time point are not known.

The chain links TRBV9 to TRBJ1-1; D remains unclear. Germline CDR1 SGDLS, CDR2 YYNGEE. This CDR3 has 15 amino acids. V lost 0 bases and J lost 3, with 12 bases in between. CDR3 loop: CASSVVPGDYTEAFF. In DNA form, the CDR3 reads TGTGCCAGCAGCGTAGTTCCAGGAGATTACACTGAAGCTTTCTTT.

Written as DNA, the CDR3 is TGTGCCACCAGCGGTCGGGGAGGAGTTCATGAAAAACTGTTTTTT. Its translation: CATSGRGGVHEKLFF. This chain links TRBV15 with TRBJ1-4; the D is unclear. This CDR3 has 15 residues. The germline V gene has CDR1 LNHNV and CDR2 YYDKDF (reference sequence). V was pared by 5 bases and J by 6 bases, with 16 bases between.

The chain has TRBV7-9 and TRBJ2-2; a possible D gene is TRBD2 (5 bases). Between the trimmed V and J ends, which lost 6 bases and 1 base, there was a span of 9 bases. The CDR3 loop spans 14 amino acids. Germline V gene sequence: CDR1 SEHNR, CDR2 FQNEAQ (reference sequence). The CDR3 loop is CASSWGVNTGELFF. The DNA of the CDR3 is TGTGCCAGCAGTTGGGGAGTGAACACCGGGGAGCTGTTTTTT.

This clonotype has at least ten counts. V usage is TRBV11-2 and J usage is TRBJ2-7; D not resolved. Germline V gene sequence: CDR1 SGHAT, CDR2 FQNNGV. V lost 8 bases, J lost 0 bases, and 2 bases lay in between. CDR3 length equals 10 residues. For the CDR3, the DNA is TGTGCCAGCGGCTCCTACGAGCAGTACTTC. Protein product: CASGSYEQYF.

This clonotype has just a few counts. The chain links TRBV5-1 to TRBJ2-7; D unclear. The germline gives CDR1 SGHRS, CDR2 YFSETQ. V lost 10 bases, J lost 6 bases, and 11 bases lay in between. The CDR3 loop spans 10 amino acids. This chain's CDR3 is CAPKESEQYF. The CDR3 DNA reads TGCGCCCCTAAAGAATCCGAGCAGTACTTC.

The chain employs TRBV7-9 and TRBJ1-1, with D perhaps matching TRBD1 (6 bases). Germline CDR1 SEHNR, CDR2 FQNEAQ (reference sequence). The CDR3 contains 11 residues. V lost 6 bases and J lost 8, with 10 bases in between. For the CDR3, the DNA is TGTGCCAGCAGACTCGGACAGGAAGCTTTCTTT. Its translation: CASRLGQEAFF. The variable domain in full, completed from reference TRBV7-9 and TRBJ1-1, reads DTGVSQNPRHKITKRGQNVTFRCDPISEHNRLYWYRQTLGQGPEFLTYFQNEAQLEKSRLLSDRFSAERPKGSFSTLEIQRTEQGDSAMYLCASRLGQEAFFGQGTRLTVV.

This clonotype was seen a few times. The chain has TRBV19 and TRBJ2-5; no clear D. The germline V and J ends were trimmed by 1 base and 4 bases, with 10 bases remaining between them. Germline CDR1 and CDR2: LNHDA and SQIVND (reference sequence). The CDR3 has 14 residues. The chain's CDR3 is CASSIGPVAETQYF. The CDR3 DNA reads TGTGCCAGTAGTATAGGGCCAGTGGCAGAGACCCAGTACTTC.

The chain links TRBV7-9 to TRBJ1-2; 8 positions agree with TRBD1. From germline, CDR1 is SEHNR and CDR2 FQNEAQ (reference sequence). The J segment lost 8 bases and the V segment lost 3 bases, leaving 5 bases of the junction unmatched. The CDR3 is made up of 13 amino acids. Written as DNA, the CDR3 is TGTGCCAGCAGCTTGGCAGGGGGCAGGGGCTACACCTTC. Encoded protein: CASSLAGGRGYTF.

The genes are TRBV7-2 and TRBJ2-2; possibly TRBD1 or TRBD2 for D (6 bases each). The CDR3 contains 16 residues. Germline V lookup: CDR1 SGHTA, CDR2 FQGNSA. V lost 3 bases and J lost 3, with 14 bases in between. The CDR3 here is CASSLRPGAHTGELFF. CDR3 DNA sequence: TGTGCCAGCAGCTTGAGACCGGGGGCTCACACCGGGGAGCTGTTTTTT. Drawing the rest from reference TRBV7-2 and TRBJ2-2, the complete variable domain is GAGVSQSPSNKVTEKGKDVELRCDPISGHTALYWYRQSLGQGLEFLIYFQGNSAPDKSGLPSDRFSAERTGGSVSTLTIQRTQQEDSAVYLCASSLRPGAHTGELFFGEGSRLTVL.

The CDR3 loop is CASSEAGQPGTEAFF. The CDR3 bases are TGTGCCAGCAGTGAAGCTGGCCAGCCTGGGACTGAAGCTTTCTTT. J is TRBJ1-1 and V is TRBV6-1; D gene uncertain. The V gene's germline CDR1 is MNHNS and CDR2 SASEGT. Between the trimmed V and J ends, which lost 0 bases and 5 bases, there was a span of 13 bases. The CDR3 consists of 15 residues.

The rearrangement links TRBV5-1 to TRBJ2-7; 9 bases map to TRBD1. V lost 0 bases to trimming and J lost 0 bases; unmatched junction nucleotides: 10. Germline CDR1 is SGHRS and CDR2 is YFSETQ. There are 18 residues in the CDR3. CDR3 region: CASSLALPGQGTSYEQYF. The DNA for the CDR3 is TGCGCCAGCAGCTTGGCTCTCCCCGGACAGGGGACCTCCTACGAGCAGTACTTC.

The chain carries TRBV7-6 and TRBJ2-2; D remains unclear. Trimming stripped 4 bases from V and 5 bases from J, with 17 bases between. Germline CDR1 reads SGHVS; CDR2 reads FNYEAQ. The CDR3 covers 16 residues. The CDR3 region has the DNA TGTGCCAGCAGCTCATTCGACCGTCTCGAAACCGGGGAGCTGTTTTTT. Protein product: CASSSFDRLETGELFF. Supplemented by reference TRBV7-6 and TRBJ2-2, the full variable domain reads GAGVSQSPRYKVTKRGQDVALRCDPISGHVSLYWYRQALGQGPEFLTYFNYEAQQDKSGLPNDRFSAERPEGSISTLTIQRTEQRDSAMYRCASSSFDRLETGELFFGEGSRLTVL.